Listed below are T cell receptor beta chains from one sample, sequenced in a study of blood T cell repertoires in COVID-19. Sequencing was performed with immunoSEQ multiplex PCR; in TCRdb, only in-frame clones are kept and a portion is missing. The sample shows around 200,000 clones, around 86% of them seen only once. The specimen sequenced was peripheral blood. The receptors here all came from a man aged 40-55 years with acute or convalescent COVID-19. Each CDR3 is given with its conserved first and last residue. Fields, in order: clone size, D gene, J gene, V gene, CDR3 DNA, CDR3 protein. D genes are given only for firm matches. Some rows have no size entry. The others give once, few or many, or a class for an expanded clone.

>NA|TRBD1|TRBJ2-7|TRBV4-3
TGCGCCAGCAGCCAAGTAGGACAGGGAAGCTACGAGCAGTACTTC
CASSQVGQGSYEQYF
>NA|TRBD2|TRBJ2-3|TRBV7-9
TGTGCCAGCAGGCACCCGACTAGCCCCACGCAGTATTTT
CASRHPTSPTQYF
>NA|TRBD1|TRBJ1-2|TRBV18
TGTGCCAGCTCACCGACAGGGGACTATGGCTACACCTTC
CASSPTGDYGYTF
>NA|NA|TRBJ1-5|TRBV7-2
TGTGCCAGCAGCCATGACTTAAATCAGCCCCAGCATTTT
CASSHDLNQPQHF
>NA|TRBD1|TRBJ1-2|TRBV5-1
TGCGCCAGCAGCGGGGGGACAGACACTAACTATGGCTACACCTTC
CASSGGTDTNYGYTF
>NA|TRBD1|TRBJ2-2|TRBV19
TGTGCCAGTAGCCAGGGGGCCCGAACCGGGGAGCTGTTTTTT
CASSQGARTGELFF
>NA|TRBD1|TRBJ1-6|TRBV10-2
TGCGCCAGCAGGGCGACAGGGGAAAATTCACCCCTCCACTTT
CASRATGENSPLHF
>NA|NA|TRBJ2-5|TRBV11-2
TGTGCCAGCAGCTTGGGACTCGACAGAGAGACCCAGTACTTC
CASSLGLDRETQYF
>NA|TRBD1|TRBJ2-5|TRBV11-1
TGTGCCAGCAGCTTCCCGGACAGGGGCGAAGAGACCCAGTACTTC
CASSFPDRGEETQYF
>NA|NA|TRBJ1-1|TRBV12-3/TRBV12-4
TGTGCCAGCACAGGGCTGAACACTGAAGCTTTCTTT
CASTGLNTEAFF
>NA|TRBD1|TRBJ2-7|TRBV4-2
TGTGCCAGCAGCCCGACCGGGACAGGGCTCTACGAGCAGTACTTC
CASSPTGTGLYEQYF
>NA|NA|TRBJ2-7|TRBV24-1
TGTGCCACCAGTGATTTTTCCTCCGGGTGGCAGGGGAGAGCCAACTCCTACGAGCAGTACTTC
CATSDFSSGWQGRANSYEQYF
>few|NA|TRBJ2-7|TRBV2
TGTGCCAGCAGCCCGGACACCCTATACGAGCAGTACTTC
CASSPDTLYEQYF
>NA|TRBD1|TRBJ2-1|TRBV10-2
TGCGCCAGCATTCCGGGACAGTCAAACTACAATGAGCAGTTCTTC
CASIPGQSNYNEQFF
>NA|TRBD1|TRBJ1-2|TRBV19
TGTGCCAGTAGTATTAGTGGCTTGAGGGGGCTATTTGGCTACACCTTC
CASSISGLRGLFGYTF
>once|TRBD1|TRBJ1-2|TRBV18
TGTGCCAGCTCACCCGACAGGGGGCGTTCGGACACGTATGGCTACACCTTC
CASSPDRGRSDTYGYTF
>NA|NA|TRBJ1-5|TRBV2
TGTGCCAGCAGGACAGGCCCTAATCAGCCCCAGCATTTT
CASRTGPNQPQHF
>NA|NA|TRBJ1-1|TRBV6-1
TGTGCCAGCAGTGAATTCGGCCAGGCCGGTAGAACTGAAGCTTTCTTT
CASSEFGQAGRTEAFF
>NA|NA|TRBJ1-5|TRBV10-3
TGTGCCATCAGTGAGCGTGCTGGGCATCAGCCCCAGCATTTT
CAISERAGHQPQHF
>NA|NA|TRBJ1-2|TRBV28
TGTGCCAGCAACCCACAGGGCCCCTATGGCTACACCTTC
CASNPQGPYGYTF
>few|TRBD1|TRBJ1-2|TRBV29-1
TGCAGCGTTTCCTTAGGGACAGGGGGCGGGGGCTACACCTTC
CSVSLGTGGGGYTF
>NA|TRBD1|TRBJ1-1|TRBV5-4
TGTGCCAGCAGCCGTGACAGGGGGCAGGGTGAAGCTTTCTTT
CASSRDRGQGEAFF
>NA|NA|TRBJ1-6|TRBV5-4
TGTGCCAGCACCACTAATCAGGGAAATAATTCACCCCTCCACTTT
CASTTNQGNNSPLHF
>once|TRBD1|TRBJ2-5|TRBV19
TGTGCCAGTAGTAAGGGACAGGGTATGGAGACCCAGTACTTC
CASSKGQGMETQYF
>NA|NA|TRBJ1-1|TRBV6-5
TGTGCCAGCAGTCCTCGGGGGATGAACACTGAAGCTTTCTTT
CASSPRGMNTEAFF